This T cell receptor beta chain derives from a study of tumor-infiltrating lymphocytes in primary liver carcinoma. The source of the blood RNA was unsorted whole blood, and germline DNA was extracted as well. A constant-region primer served to make TCR beta cDNA from about 500 ng total RNA. ARM-PCR was slightly modified, and three nested multiplex PCR rounds with it gave rise to the TCR beta libraries. A C-beta reverse primer and TRBV1-TRBV30 forward primers served in each of the first two PCR rounds, at ten to eleven cycles apiece. TCRdb analysed the multiplex PCR reads with MiXCR anew, one entry per CDR3 protein. The table lists 300,000 to 400,000 distinct CDR3 sequences, around three fifths of them singletons. This CDR3 is 15 amino acids long. Germline V gives CDR1 SGHRS, CDR2 YFSETQ. Comment on this clonotype: Germline and junction disagree at one end, which may indicate a read error.

The chain combines TRBV5-1 with TRBJ2-6, with D perhaps given as TRBD1 or TRBD2 (5 bases each). This clonotype originated in a man aged 35-49 years with primary liver carcinoma and hepatitis B virus infection. The specimen was peripheral blood. The CDR3 DNA follows: TGCGCCAACAGCTTGGACGGGATTGGGGCCAACGTTCTGACTTTC. Its protein is CANSLDGIGANVLTF.